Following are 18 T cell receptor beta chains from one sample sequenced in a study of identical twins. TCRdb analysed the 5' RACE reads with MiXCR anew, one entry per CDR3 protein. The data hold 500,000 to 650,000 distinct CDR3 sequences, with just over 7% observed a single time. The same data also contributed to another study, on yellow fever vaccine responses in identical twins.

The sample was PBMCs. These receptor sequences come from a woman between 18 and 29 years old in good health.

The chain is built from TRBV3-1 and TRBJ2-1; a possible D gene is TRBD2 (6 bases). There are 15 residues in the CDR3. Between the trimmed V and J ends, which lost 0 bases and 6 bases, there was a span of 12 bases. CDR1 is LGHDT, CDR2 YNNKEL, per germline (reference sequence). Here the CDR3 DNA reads TGTGCCAGCAGCCAAGACCCCACGACTAGCAATGAGCAGTTCTTC. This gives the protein CASSQDPTTSNEQFF.

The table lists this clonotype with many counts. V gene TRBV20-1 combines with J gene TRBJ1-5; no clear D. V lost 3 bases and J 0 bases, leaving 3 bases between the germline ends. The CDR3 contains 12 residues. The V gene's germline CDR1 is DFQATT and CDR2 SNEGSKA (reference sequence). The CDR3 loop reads CSASSSNQPQHF. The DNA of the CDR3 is TGCAGTGCTAGCAGTAGCAATCAGCCCCAGCATTTT.

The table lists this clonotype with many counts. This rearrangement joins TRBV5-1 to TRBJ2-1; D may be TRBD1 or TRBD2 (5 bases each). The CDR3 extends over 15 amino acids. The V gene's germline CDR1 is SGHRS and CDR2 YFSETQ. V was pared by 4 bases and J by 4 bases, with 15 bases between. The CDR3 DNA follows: TGCGCCAGCAGCACCGGGACGCTCCCATACAATGAGCAGTTCTTC. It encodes CASSTGTLPYNEQFF. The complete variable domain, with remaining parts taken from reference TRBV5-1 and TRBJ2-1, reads KAGVTQTPRYLIKTRGQQVTLSCSPISGHRSVSWYQQTPGQGLQFLFEYFSETQRNKGNFPGRFSGRQFSNSRSEMNVSTLELGDSALYLCASSTGTLPYNEQFFGPGTRLTVL.

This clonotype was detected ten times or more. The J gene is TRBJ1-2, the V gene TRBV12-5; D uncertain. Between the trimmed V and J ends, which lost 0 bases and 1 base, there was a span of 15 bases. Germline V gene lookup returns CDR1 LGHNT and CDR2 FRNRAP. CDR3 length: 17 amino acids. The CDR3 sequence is CASGLVTGRDINYGYTF. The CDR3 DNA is TGTGCTAGTGGTTTGGTGACGGGCCGCGACATTAACTATGGCTACACCTTC. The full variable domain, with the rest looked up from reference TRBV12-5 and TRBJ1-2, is DARVTQTPRHKVTEMGQEVTMRCQPILGHNTVFWYRQTMMQGLELLAYFRNRAPLDDSGMPKDRFSAEMPDATLATLKIQPSEPRDSAVYFCASGLVTGRDINYGYTFGSGTRLTVV.

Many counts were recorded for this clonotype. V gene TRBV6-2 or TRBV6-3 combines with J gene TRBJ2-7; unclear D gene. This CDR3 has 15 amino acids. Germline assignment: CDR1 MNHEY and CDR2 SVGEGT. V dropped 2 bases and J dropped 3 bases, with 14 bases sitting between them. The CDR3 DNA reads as TGTGCCAGCAGTTACGGGCCGGCCTCCGGCTACGAGCAGTACGTC. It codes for CASSYGPASGYEQYV.

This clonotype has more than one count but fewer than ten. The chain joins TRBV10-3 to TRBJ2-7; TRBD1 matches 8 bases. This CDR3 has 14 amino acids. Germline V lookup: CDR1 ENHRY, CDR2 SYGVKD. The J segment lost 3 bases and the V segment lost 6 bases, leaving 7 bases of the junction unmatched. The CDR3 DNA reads TGTGCCATCAGCGCGACAGGGGCCTACTACGAGCAGTACGTC. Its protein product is CAISATGAYYEQYV.

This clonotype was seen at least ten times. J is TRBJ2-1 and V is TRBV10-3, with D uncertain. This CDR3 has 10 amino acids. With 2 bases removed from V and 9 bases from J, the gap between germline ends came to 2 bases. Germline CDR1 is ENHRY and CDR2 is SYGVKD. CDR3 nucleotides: TGTGCCATCAGTGAGACTGAGCAGTTCTTC. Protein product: CAISETEQFF.

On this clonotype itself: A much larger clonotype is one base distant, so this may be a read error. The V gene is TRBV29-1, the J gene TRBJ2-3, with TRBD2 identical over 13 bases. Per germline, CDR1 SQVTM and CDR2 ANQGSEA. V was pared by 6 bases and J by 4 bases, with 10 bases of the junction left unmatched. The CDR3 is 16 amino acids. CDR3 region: CSVKTSGRWSSDTQYF. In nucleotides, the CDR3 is TGCAGCGTCAAGACTAGCGGGAGGTGGAGCTCAGATACGCAGTATTTT.

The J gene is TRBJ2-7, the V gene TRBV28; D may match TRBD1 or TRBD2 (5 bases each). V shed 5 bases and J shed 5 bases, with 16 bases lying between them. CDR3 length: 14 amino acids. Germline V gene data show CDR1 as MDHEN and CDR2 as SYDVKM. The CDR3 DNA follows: TGTGCCAGCAGTACCTATGGGACGCTTAACGAGCAGTACTTC. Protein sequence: CASSTYGTLNEQYF.

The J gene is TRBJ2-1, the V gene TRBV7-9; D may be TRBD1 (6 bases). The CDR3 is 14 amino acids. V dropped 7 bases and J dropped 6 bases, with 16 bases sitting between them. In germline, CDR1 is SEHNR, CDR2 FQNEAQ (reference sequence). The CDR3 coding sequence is TGTGCCAGCATCCACAGGGAGCCGTCCAATGAGCAGTTCTTC. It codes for CASIHREPSNEQFF.

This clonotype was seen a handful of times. The CDR3 reads CASSGPGIQETQYF. The CDR3 nucleotides read TGTGCCAGCAGTGGACCCGGCATTCAAGAGACCCAGTACTTC. The V call is TRBV2, the J call TRBJ2-5; D remains unclear. V was shortened by 4 bases and J by 2 bases, with 11 bases between the two germline ends. The V gene's germline CDR1 is SNHLY and CDR2 FYNNEI. The CDR3 has 14 residues.

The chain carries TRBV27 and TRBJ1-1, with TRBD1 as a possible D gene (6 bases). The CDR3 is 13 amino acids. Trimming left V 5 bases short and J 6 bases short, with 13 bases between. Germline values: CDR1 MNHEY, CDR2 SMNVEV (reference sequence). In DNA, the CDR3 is TGTGCCAGCAGTGTCAGGGGAAGGCCTGAAGCTTTCTTT. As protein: CASSVRGRPEAFF.

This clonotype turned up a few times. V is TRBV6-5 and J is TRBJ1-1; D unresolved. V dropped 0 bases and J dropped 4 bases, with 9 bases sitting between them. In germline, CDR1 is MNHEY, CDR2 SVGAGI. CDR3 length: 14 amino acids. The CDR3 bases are TGTGCCAGCAGTTACTCGTCGGGTTCCACTGAAGCTTTCTTT. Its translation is CASSYSSGSTEAFF.

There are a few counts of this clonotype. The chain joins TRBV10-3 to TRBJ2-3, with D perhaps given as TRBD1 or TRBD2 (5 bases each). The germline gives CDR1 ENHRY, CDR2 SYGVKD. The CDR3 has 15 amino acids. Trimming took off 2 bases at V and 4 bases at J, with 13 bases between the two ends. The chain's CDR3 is CAISEIGGVADTQYF. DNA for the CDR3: TGTGCCATCAGTGAGATTGGGGGTGTTGCAGATACGCAGTATTTT.

The CDR3 nucleotides read TGCGCCAGCAGCCAAGATTCAGGGATTACCGGGGAGCTGTTTTTT. It specifies CASSQDSGITGELFF. The J gene is TRBJ2-2, the V gene TRBV4-1, with TRBD1 as a possible D gene (5 bases). CDR1 is MGHRA and CDR2 is YSYEKL in the germline V gene. The germline V and J ends were trimmed by 0 bases and 5 bases, with 10 bases remaining between them. The CDR3 extends over 15 amino acids.

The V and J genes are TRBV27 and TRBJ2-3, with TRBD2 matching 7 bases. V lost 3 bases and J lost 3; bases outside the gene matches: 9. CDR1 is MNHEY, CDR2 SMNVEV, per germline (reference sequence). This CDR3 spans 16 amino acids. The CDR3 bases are TGTGCCAGCAGTTTGGGTCCACTAGCGAGAACAGATACGCAGTATTTT. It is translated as CASSLGPLARTDTQYF.

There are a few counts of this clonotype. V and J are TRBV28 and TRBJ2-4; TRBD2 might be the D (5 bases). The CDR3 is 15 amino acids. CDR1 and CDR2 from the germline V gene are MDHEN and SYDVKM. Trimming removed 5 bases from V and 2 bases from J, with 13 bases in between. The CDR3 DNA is TGTGCCAGCAGTGCCTGGACTGAGTCCAAAAACATTCAGTACTTC. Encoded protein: CASSAWTESKNIQYF.

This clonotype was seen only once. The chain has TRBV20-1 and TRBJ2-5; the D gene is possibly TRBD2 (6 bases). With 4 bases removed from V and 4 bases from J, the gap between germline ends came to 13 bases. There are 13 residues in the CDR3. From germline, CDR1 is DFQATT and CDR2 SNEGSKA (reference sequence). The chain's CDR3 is CSATTTGGETQYF. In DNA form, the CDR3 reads TGCAGTGCTACAACTACCGGGGGAGAGACCCAGTACTTC.